The 5 T cell receptor beta chains in this list originate from one sample, sequenced in a study of T cell repertoires in cytomegalovirus infection. TCRdb redid the calling of the reads with MiXCR, one entry per CDR3 protein. The sample comprises about 460,000 distinct CDR3 sequences, 10% to 12% of which are singletons, and about 9.4% rests with the top ten. Sequenced: PBMCs. The receptors here all came from a human donor in good health (CMV status not recorded). Some clones in this sample may be carry-over from other donors' samples.

This clonotype was recorded at least ten times. This chain joins TRBV11-2 and TRBJ1-1; D perhaps matches TRBD1 (5 bases). The CDR3 runs 15 residues. V was cut by 1 base and J by 4 bases, with 13 bases left in between. Germline CDR1 SGHAT, CDR2 FQNNGV. The CDR3 region has the DNA TGTGCCAGCAGCTTAGGCCGGGGGAGAGGCACTGAAGCTTTCTTT. Amino acid sequence: CASSLGRGRGTEAFF.

Many counts were recorded for this clonotype. The chain uses TRBV11-1 and TRBJ2-1; 11 bases are a match to TRBD2. The CDR3 totals 15 residues. V lost 4 bases, J lost 9 bases, and 8 bases stayed unmatched. Germline CDR1 is SGHAT and CDR2 is FQDESV (reference sequence). The CDR3 sequence: CASSYLSGRATEQFF. The CDR3 nucleotides are TGTGCCAGCAGCTACCTTAGCGGGAGGGCCACTGAGCAGTTCTTC.

This clonotype occurred many times. The DNA of the CDR3 is TGTGCCAGCAGTCCCCGGGGGGGCGTTAATGAAAAACTGTTTTTT. It specifies CASSPRGGVNEKLFF. V usage is TRBV6-1 and J usage is TRBJ1-4; D may be TRBD1 (6 bases). Germline CDR1 reads MNHNS; CDR2 reads SASEGT. The CDR3 runs to 15 residues. V was cut by 5 bases and J by 4 bases, with 14 bases left in between.

This clonotype was counted at least ten times. This sequence joins TRBV5-6 and TRBJ2-1; 8 bases align to TRBD2. This CDR3 region has 15 residues. CDR1 and CDR2 from the germline V gene are SGHDT and YYEEEE. With 4 bases clipped from V and 0 bases from J, the junction kept 3 bases outside the gene matches. This CDR3 is CASSPGGGSYNEQFF. Written as DNA, the CDR3 is TGTGCCAGCAGCCCCGGGGGGGGCTCCTACAATGAGCAGTTCTTC.

This clonotype has ten or more counts. This rearrangement joins TRBV4-1 to TRBJ2-4; D assignment may be TRBD1 or TRBD2 (5 bases each). The CDR3 contains 16 residues. V lost 1 base and J lost 7, with 17 bases in between. Germline-derived CDR1 and CDR2 are MGHRA and YSYEKL. The CDR3, as DNA: TGCGCCAGCAGCCAAGCCCCCGGGACCGGCGGGAACATTCAGTACTTC. It specifies CASSQAPGTGGNIQYF.